This entry describes one T cell receptor (beta chain). In the original analysis: Reference gene primer amplification yielded estimated nucleated cell counts. TCRdb keeps only in-frame clones here, not all; method: immunoSEQ multiplex PCR. D and trimming come from the DNA, and the V and J calls and clone size come from that table. The data contain roughly 170,000 clones, roughly 80% of them singletons. Cohort allocation depended upon clinical history that participants reported. Recovered participants had two consecutive negative NP/OP PCR tests, healthcare professional clearance, or symptom resolution. The data were taken from a study of blood T cell repertoires in COVID-19. About the study: In each case, the material was cDNA or gDNA derived from T cells, B-cell-depleted T cells, or PBMCs.

Specimen: PBMCs or T cells enriched from blood (not recorded which). The TCR sequence derives from a woman aged 45-59 years who had recovered from COVID-19.

CDR3 region: CASSRGLAGTYNEQFF. In nucleotides, the CDR3 is TGTGCCAGCAGCCGTGGACTAGCGGGGACCTACAATGAGCAGTTCTTC. The rearrangement joins TRBV5-6 to TRBJ2-1; 12 bases match TRBD2. This CDR3 region has 16 residues. Looked up from germline, CDR1 is SGHDT and CDR2 is YYEEEE. Trimming cost V 4 bases and J 2 bases; bases outside gene matches: 4.